Below are 15 T cell receptor beta chains sequenced from a single sample in a study of blood T cell repertoires in COVID-19. Using immunoSEQ multiplex PCR, the repertoire was profiled, and TCRdb retains in-frame clones only, with some absent. The sample includes about 400,000 clones, approximately 89% of them seen just once. The sequenced sample was PBMCs or T cells enriched from blood (not recorded which). These receptor sequences come from a woman aged 25 to 39 who had recovered from COVID-19.

The V gene is TRBV11-3, the J gene TRBJ2-1; D may be TRBD1 (5 bases). The CDR3 is made up of 13 amino acids. V dropped 4 bases and J dropped 6 bases, with 10 bases sitting between them. Per the germline V gene, CDR1 is SGHNT and CDR2 is YENEEA. The CDR3 DNA reads TGTGCCAGCAGCTCAGGGCCAAGCAATGAGCAGTTCTTC. Its protein is CASSSGPSNEQFF. Looking up the rest from reference TRBV11-3 and TRBJ2-1 gives the full variable domain: EAGVVQSPRYKIIEKKQPVAFWCNPISGHNTLYWYLQNLGQGPELLIRYENEEAVDDSQLPKDRFSAERLKGVDSTLKIQPAELGDSAVYLCASSSGPSNEQFFGPGTRLTVL.

The chain employs TRBV6-5 and TRBJ2-7, with D tentatively TRBD1 (5 bases). CDR1 and CDR2 from the germline V gene are MNHEY and SVGAGI. The CDR3 length is 15 residues. With 0 bases removed from V and 6 bases from J, the gap between germline ends came to 15 bases. DNA for the CDR3: TGTGCCAGCAGTTACTCGACAGATGCTACAGGCGAGCAGTACTTC. Translated, it gives CASSYSTDATGEQYF.

V usage is TRBV3-1 (or the pseudogene TRBV3-2) and J usage is TRBJ2-3; weak D call: TRBD2 (5 bases). V shed 7 bases and J shed 1 base, with 9 bases lying between them. CDR1 LGHDT and CDR2 YNNKEL come from the germline V gene (reference sequence). CDR3 length: 13 residues. Written as DNA, the CDR3 is TGTGCCAGCAAGGATAGCGGCACAGATACGCAGTATTTT. Protein sequence: CASKDSGTDTQYF.

This chain connects TRBV11-3 to TRBJ2-7; TRBD2 is a possible D gene (6 bases). With 4 bases removed from V and 7 bases from J, the gap between germline ends came to 17 bases. The germline gives CDR1 SGHNT, CDR2 YENEEA. This CDR3 has 14 amino acids. CDR3 sequence: CASSSGDGLGEQYF. CDR3 DNA: TGTGCCAGCAGCTCGGGGGACGGGCTCGGGGAGCAGTACTTC.

As regards this clone: Germline and junction disagree at one end, which may indicate a read error. The rearrangement links TRBV11-2 to TRBJ2-3; D possibly corresponds to TRBD1 (5 bases). The germline CDR1 and CDR2 sequences are SGHAT and FQNNGV. This CDR3 comprises 11 residues. CDR3 bases: TGTGCCAGCAGCTCAGGGATTTGGCTAGACTTT. Encoded protein: CASSSGIWLDF.

The CDR3 region is CAISDSTGAGVLTIYF. CDR3 coding DNA: TGTGCCATCAGTGACAGCACAGGGGCGGGCGTGTTGACCATATATTTT. The chain employs TRBV10-3 and TRBJ1-3; 7 bases are a match to TRBD1. The V gene's germline CDR1 is ENHRY and CDR2 SYGVKD. V shed 3 bases, J shed 10 bases, and the junction held 15 bases outside the gene matches. CDR3 length equals 16 residues.

J is TRBJ1-3 and V is TRBV5-4, with a possible D match to TRBD1 (5 bases). The V and J ends lost 3 bases and 4 bases respectively, with 14 bases between them. The CDR3 has 15 residues. Germline V gene sequence: CDR1 SGHNT, CDR2 YYREEE (reference sequence). The CDR3 region is CASSSPGGFGNTIYF. The DNA of the CDR3 is TGTGCCAGCAGCTCCCCGGGGGGTTTCGGAAACACCATATATTTT.

This chain links TRBV9 with TRBJ1-6; D call uncertain. V lost 0 bases and J lost 8, with 15 bases in between. Germline-derived CDR1 and CDR2 are SGDLS and YYNGEE. The CDR3 length is 16 residues. CDR3 region: CASSVAAGGRDSPLHF. CDR3 sequence (DNA): TGTGCCAGCAGCGTAGCCGCAGGAGGCCGCGATTCACCCCTCCACTTT.

The V call is TRBV7-9, the J call TRBJ2-1, with a weak D call TRBD1 (5 bases). The CDR3 has 15 amino acids. Trimming took 3 bases from V and 8 from J, leaving 17 bases between them. Germline loops: CDR1 SEHNR, CDR2 FQNEAQ (reference sequence). CDR3 amino acids: CASSFQGRVMDEQFF. CDR3 sequence (DNA): TGTGCCAGCAGCTTTCAGGGAAGGGTCATGGATGAGCAGTTCTTC.

The chain joins TRBV6-5 to TRBJ1-6; 11 positions match TRBD1. The trim removed 5 bases at V and 9 bases at J, leaving 6 bases unmatched. The CDR3 runs to 15 residues. Looked up from germline, CDR1 is MNHEY and CDR2 is SVGAGI. The CDR3: CASSNQGQGGSPLHF. CDR3 nucleotides: TGTGCCAGCAGTAACCAGGGACAGGGGGGTTCACCCCTCCACTTT.

V and J are TRBV18 and TRBJ2-5; D is undetermined. CDR1 and CDR2 (germline): KGHSH, LQKENI. The V gene lost 4 bases and the J gene lost 1 base, with 4 bases spanning the gap. The CDR3 runs to 12 residues. CDR3 bases: TGTGCCAGCTCACATAGCCAAGAGACCCAGTACTTC. Translating gives CASSHSQETQYF.

This chain's CDR3 is CASSFSKRSEQFF. DNA for the CDR3: TGTGCCAGCAGTTTTAGTAAACGGAGTGAGCAGTTCTTC. The chain recombines TRBV12-3 or TRBV12-4 with TRBJ2-1; no reliable D call. V lost 3 bases, J lost 9 bases, and 12 bases lay in between. The CDR3 is made up of 13 amino acids.

This sequence joins TRBV14 and TRBJ1-3; possible D gene TRBD1, 6 bases. CDR1 is SGHDN, CDR2 FVKESK, per germline. The CDR3 runs 15 residues. V lost 4 bases to trimming and J lost 3 bases, with 13 bases between them. In DNA form, the CDR3 reads TGTGCCAGCAGCCTCCTAGACAGGTTTGGAAACACCATATATTTT. Its protein is CASSLLDRFGNTIYF.

There are a few counts of this clone. An end of the junction differs from the germline gene, which may be a read error. V gene TRBV7-2 combines with J gene TRBJ2-1; no reliable D call. Germline V gene sequence: CDR1 SGHTA, CDR2 FQGNSA. This CDR3 is built from 15 residues. DNA of the CDR3: TGTGCCAGCAGATTAGCCATTCACTCCTACAATGAGCAGTTCTTC. Protein sequence: CASRLAIHSYNEQFF.

V usage is TRBV20-1 and J usage is TRBJ1-1, with D perhaps matching TRBD1 (5 bases). This CDR3 has 11 amino acids. Germline loops: CDR1 DFQATT, CDR2 SNEGSKA (reference sequence). Trimming removed 5 bases at V and 4 bases at J, with 8 bases between. The CDR3 DNA follows: TGCAGTGCTCTCAGGGTCACTGAAGCTTTCTTT. It encodes CSALRVTEAFF.